This TCR beta chain was retrieved from a study of technical replicates of blood from a few donors. Profiling relied on immunoSEQ multiplex PCR, and the TCRdb table lists in-frame clones only, not all of them. The sample lists approximately 70,000 clones; over 85% were seen once. The CDR3 is 13 residues long. Trimming left V 5 bases short and J 10 bases short, with 15 bases between. Looked up from germline, CDR1 is MDHEN and CDR2 is SYDVKM. This receptor was obtained from a human donor in good health. What was sequenced was T cells isolated from PBMCs. The V and J genes are TRBV28 and TRBJ2-1, with a weak D call TRBD1 (6 bases). The CDR3 loop reads CASSLNPRGEQFF. CDR3 bases: TGTGCCAGCAGTCTAAATCCGAGGGGGGAGCAGTTCTTC.